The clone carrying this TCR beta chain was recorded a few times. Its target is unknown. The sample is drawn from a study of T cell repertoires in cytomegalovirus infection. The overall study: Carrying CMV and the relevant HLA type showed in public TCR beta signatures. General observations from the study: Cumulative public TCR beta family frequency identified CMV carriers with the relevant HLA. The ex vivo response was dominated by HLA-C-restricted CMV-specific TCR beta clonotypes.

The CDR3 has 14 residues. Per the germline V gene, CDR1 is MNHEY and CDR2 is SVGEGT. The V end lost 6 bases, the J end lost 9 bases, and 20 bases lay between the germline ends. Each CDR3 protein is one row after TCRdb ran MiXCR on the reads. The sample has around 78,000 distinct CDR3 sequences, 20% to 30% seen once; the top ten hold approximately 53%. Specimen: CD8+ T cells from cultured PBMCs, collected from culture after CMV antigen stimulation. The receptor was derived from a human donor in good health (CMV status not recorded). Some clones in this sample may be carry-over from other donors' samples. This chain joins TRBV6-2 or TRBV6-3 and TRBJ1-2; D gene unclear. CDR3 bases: TGTGCCAGCAGATCCGTGGACGGACCTGAAAGCTACACCTTC. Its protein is CASRSVDGPESYTF.